The text below deals with one TCR beta chain. This clonotype is described as large (0.1 to 1%). The specificity of this receptor is unknown. Within one base of it there is no much larger clone, and no base qualities were kept. Library preparation employed 5' RACE. Sequencer: NextSeq 500. The TCR library protocol attached a unique molecular identifier to each TCR cDNA molecule to allow correction of PCR and sequencing errors. The study's own analysis went as follows. TCR identification, UMI-based error correction and CDR3 extraction were all carried out with Decombinator tools. TCRs above a frequency of 2 per 1,000, corresponding to the top 1% of the tumor frequency distribution, were defined as expanded. Expanded tumor TCRs were classed as regional if statistically deemed absent (corrected P<0.05) from at least one tumor region, otherwise ubiquitous. Renyi diversity was calculated using the R vegan package after each repertoire was subsampled 100 times to 5,000 TCRs. CDR3 similarity networks were built from amino acid triplet string-kernel similarity, with CDR3s being connected when pairwise similarity was above 0.82. Clones were called with MiXCR by TCRdb after fastp trimmed the public reads at Q25, and only in-frame beta chains were retained. CDR3 protein duplicates are merged, each entry listing the most common genes and DNA. The V and J calls follow TCRdb's processing rather than the paper's. The sample has 9,500 to 11,000 distinct CDR3 sequences on record, about 8% of them singletons. The ten largest clones represent around 21% of the sample.

This sample stems from a study of spatial heterogeneity in lung cancer (dated by TCRdb to about 2019). Background for the entire study: Beta-chain transcripts were consistently detected in greater numbers than alpha-chain transcripts, which likely reflects a higher abundance of beta-chain transcripts. TCR repertoire features were related to nonsynonymous mutation counts determined by whole-exome sequencing of tumor tissue. Both alpha and beta chains were TCR-sequenced in samples taken at surgery, namely 220 tumor regions, approximately 63 matched nontumor lung samples and about 54 PBMC samples. In tumor regions, TCR transcript counts showed a strong correlation with a T cell transcriptional module score derived from matched bulk RNA-seq. The study quantitatively compared TCR alpha and beta repertoires across multiple tumor regions, matched nontumor lung and blood in non-small cell lung cancer. In the raw uncorrected reads, each unique combination of TCR and UMI appeared more than ten times on average.

Including the terminal cysteine and phenylalanine, the CDR3 comprises 15 residues. CDR3 DNA only is kept here, 45 bases in frame from base 1. The junction carries 8 bases between V and J, which are trimmed by 1 base and 0 bases respectively. In the germline V gene, CDR1 corresponds to SGHAT and CDR2 to FQNNGV. The time point tag for this specimen amounts to: sample taken at primary tumor resection. Donors were some 78 patients with early-stage, untreated non-small cell lung cancer from the lung TRACERx cohort. Without any cell sorting, TCR sequencing was performed on whole RNA extracted either from tumor and nontumor lung tissue or from cryopreserved PBMC samples. Patients were selected for TCR sequencing only if sufficient RNA was available from at least two tumor regions. A lung pathologist reviewed the tumor and adjacent nontumor lung specimens before the specimens were selected. Study-level results and caveats: The tumor nonsynonymous mutation count correlated with the number of expanded alpha and beta TCRs within the tumor. TCR-seq was estimated to cover only approximately 6.4% of tumor T cells for alpha chains and roughly 14% for beta chains. Additional single-cell paired TCR alpha and beta sequencing was considered necessary to confirm, at a functional level, the hypothesis that regional TCRs recognize regional mutations. The count of ubiquitous expanded TCRs correlated with the count of ubiquitous nonsynonymous mutations, and the count of regional expanded TCRs correlated with the count of regional nonsynonymous mutations.

The material was lung tumor tissue, obtained at surgery. This clonotype was obtained from a female donor with early-stage non-small cell lung cancer. Rearrangement joined TRBV11-2 to TRBJ2-3, with no confident D gene call. For the CDR3, the sequence is CASSLGGISTDTQYF. The bases read TGTGCCAGCAGCTTAGGCGGCATCAGCACAGATACGCAGTATTTT. Outside the CDR3, residues come from the reference TRBV11-2 and TRBJ2-3 proteins, so the full variable domain is: EAGVAQSPRYKIIEKRQSVAFWCNPISGHATLYWYQQILGQGPKLLIQFQNNGVVDDSQLPKDRFSAERLKGVDSTLKIQPAKLEDSAVYLCASSLGGISTDTQYFGPGTRLTVL.